This TCR beta chain was sequenced during a study of cytomegalovirus exposure and HLA in healthy donors. Overall study: In a previous analysis, 110 million or so unique TCR beta sequences were found from 150 million to 200 million T cells.

CDR3 length: 15 amino acids. CDR1 SGHTS and CDR2 YDEGEE come from the germline V gene. Trimming cost V 4 bases and J 6 bases; bases outside gene matches: 7. Vbeta (60) and Jbeta (13) primers were used in the PCR. Produced via immunoSEQ multiplex PCR; TCRdb's table is partial and in-frame only. In total, the table holds approximately 140,000 clones. Healthy individuals who donated bone marrow served as the donors. Remarks on this clone: Its antigen is not identified.

Whole-study findings and limits: Later analysis identified a missense DCLRE1C variant that was linked to TCR beta V- and J-gene trimming. When a later analysis compared HLA-associated TCR beta chains with equally common others, the HLA-associated chains turned out to be more clonally expanded and to have lower generation probabilities.

This clonotype was sampled from a woman aged 40-49 years in good health and CMV-seronegative. V gene TRBV5-8 combines with J gene TRBJ2-1; 10 positions match TRBD2. Sequencing was performed on PBMCs. DNA for the CDR3: TGTGCCAGCAGCCTTGAGCGGGGGGGCCTCAATGAGCAGTTCTTC. It is translated as CASSLERGGLNEQFF.